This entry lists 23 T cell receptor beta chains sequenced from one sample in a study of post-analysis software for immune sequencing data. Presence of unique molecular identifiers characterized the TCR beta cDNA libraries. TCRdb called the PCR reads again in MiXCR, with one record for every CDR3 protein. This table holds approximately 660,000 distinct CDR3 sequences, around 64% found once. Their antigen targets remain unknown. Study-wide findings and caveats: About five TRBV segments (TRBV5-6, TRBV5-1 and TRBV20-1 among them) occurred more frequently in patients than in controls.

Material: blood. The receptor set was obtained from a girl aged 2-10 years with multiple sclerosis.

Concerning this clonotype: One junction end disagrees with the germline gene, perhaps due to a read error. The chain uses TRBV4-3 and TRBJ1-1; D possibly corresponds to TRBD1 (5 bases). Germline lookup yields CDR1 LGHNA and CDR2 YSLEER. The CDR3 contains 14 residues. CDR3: CASTQSSTVGAAFF. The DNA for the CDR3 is TGCGCCAGCACCCAATCGTCGACAGTTGGGGCAGCTTTCTTT.

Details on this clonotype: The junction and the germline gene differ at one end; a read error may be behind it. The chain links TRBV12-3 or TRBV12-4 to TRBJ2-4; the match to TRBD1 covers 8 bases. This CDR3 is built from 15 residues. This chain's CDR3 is CASSPRTGPPGILYF. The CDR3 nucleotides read TGTGCCAGCAGTCCCCGGACAGGGCCCCCCGGCATTCTGTACTTC.

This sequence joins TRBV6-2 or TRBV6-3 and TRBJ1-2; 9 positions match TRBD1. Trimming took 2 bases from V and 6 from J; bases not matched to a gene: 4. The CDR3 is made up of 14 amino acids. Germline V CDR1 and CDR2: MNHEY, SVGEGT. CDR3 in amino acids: CASSYTGTGHGYTF. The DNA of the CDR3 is TGTGCCAGCAGTTACACCGGGACAGGGCATGGCTACACCTTC.

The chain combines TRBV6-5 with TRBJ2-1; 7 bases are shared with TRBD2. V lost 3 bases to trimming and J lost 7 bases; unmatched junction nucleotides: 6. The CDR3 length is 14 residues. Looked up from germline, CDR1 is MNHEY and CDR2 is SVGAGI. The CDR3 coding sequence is TGTGCCAGCAGTTATGGCGGGAGTTCTAATGAGCAGTTCTTC. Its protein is CASSYGGSSNEQFF.

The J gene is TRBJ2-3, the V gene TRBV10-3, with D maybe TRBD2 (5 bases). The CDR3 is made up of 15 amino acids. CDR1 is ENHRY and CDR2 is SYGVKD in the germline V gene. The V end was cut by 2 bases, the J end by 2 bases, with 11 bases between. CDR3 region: CAISEKEAATDTQYF. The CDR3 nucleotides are TGTGCCATCAGTGAGAAGGAGGCGGCCACAGATACGCAGTATTTT.

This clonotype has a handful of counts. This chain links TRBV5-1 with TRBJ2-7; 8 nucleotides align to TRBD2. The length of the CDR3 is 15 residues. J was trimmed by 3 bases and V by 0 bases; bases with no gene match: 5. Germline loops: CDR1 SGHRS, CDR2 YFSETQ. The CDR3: CASSLAAAGDYEQYF. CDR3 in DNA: TGCGCCAGCAGCTTGGCTGCAGCGGGGGACTACGAGCAGTACTTC.

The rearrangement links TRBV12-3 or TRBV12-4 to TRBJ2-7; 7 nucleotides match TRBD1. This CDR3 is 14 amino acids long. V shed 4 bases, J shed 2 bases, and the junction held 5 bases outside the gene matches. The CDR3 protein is CASSSQTGPYEQYF. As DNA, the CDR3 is TGTGCCAGCAGTTCCCAGACAGGGCCCTACGAGCAGTACTTC.

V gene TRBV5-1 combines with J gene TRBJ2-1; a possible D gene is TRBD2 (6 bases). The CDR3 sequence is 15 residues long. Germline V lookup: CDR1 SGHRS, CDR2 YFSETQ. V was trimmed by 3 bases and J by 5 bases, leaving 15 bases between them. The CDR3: CASSSTLAAHNEQFF. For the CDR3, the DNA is TGCGCCAGCAGCTCGACCTTAGCGGCTCACAATGAGCAGTTCTTC.

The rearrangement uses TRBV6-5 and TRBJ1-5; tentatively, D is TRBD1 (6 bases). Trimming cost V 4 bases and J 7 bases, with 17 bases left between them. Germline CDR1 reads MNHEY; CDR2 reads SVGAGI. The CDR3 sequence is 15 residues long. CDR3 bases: TGTGCCAGCAGTTCCCTTGGGGGGGGCCAACAGCCCCAGCATTTT. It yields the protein CASSSLGGGQQPQHF.

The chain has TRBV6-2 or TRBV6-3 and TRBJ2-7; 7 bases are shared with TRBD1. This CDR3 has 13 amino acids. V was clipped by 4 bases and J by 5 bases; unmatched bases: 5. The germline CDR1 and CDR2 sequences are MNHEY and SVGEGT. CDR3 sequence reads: CASSFTGTDEQYF. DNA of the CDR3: TGTGCCAGCAGTTTTACCGGGACAGACGAGCAGTACTTC.

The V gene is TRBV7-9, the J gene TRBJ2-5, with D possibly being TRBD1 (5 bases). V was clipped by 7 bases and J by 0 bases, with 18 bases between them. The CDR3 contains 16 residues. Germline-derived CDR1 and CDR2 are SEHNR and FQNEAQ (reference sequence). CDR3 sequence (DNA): TGTGCCAGCACCAAAATGACAGTAATGTACCAAGAGACCCAGTACTTC. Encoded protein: CASTKMTVMYQETQYF.

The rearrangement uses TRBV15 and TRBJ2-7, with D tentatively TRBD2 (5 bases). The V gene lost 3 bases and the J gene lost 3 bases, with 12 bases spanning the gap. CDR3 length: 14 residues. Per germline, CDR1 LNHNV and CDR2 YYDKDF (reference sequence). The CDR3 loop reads CATSRGSRVYEQYF. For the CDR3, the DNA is TGTGCCACCAGCAGGGGGTCGAGGGTCTACGAGCAGTACTTC.

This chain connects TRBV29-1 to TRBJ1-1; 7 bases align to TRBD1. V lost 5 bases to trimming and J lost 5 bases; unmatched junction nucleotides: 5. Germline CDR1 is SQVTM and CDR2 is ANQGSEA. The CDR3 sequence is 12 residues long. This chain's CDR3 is CSVSLQGTEAFF. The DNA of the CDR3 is TGCAGCGTTTCCTTACAGGGGACTGAAGCTTTCTTT.

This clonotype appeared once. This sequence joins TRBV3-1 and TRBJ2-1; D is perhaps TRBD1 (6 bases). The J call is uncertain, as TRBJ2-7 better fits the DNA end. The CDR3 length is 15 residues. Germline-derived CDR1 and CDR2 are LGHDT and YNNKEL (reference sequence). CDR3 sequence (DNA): TGTGCCAGCAGCCAAGGCTGGGGGCCCTACAATGAGCAGTACTTC. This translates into CASSQGWGPYNEQYF.

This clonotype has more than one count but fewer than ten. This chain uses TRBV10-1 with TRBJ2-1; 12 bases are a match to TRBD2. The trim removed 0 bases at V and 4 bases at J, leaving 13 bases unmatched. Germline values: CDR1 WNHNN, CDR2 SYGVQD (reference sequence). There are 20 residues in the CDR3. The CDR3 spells CASSESTSGSPDRTYNEQFF. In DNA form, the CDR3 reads TGCGCCAGCAGTGAGTCGACTAGCGGGAGCCCCGACCGAACTTACAATGAGCAGTTCTTC.

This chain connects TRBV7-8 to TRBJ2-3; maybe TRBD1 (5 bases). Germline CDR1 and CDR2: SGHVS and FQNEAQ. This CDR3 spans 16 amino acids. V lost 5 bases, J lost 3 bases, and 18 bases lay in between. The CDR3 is CASSRLRVSRTDTQYF. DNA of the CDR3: TGTGCCAGCAGCCGCCTCAGGGTATCGAGGACAGATACGCAGTATTTT. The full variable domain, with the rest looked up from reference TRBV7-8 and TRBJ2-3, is GAGVSQSPRYKVAKRGQDVALRCDPISGHVSLFWYQQALGQGPEFLTYFQNEAQLDKSGLPSDRFFAERPEGSVSTLKIQRTQQEDSAVYLCASSRLRVSRTDTQYFGPGTRLTVL.

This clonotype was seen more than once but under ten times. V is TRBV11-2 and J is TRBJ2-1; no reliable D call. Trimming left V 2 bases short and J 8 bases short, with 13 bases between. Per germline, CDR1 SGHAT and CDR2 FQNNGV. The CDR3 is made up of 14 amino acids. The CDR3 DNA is TGTGCCAGCAGCTTATTGAGAGGAATCGATGAGCAGTTCTTC. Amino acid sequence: CASSLLRGIDEQFF.

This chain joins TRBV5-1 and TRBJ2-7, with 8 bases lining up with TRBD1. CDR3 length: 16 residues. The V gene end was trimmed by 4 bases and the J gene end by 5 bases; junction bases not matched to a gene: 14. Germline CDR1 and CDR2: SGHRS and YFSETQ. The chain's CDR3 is CASSPSAAGGIHEQYF. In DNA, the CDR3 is TGCGCCAGCAGCCCTTCAGCCGCAGGGGGCATACACGAGCAGTACTTC.

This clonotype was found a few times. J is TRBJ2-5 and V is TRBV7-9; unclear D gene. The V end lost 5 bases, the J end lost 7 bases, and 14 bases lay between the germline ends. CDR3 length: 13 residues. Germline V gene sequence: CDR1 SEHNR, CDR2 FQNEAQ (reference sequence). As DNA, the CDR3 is TGTGCCAGCAGCCCCCTGCCTAAGGGGACCCAGTACTTC. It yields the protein CASSPLPKGTQYF.

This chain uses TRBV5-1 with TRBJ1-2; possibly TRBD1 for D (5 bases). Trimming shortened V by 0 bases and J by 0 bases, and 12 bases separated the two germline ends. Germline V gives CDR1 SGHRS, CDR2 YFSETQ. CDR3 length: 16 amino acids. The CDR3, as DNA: TGCGCCAGCAGCTTGGCCGGGGGGGAAACTAACTATGGCTACACCTTC. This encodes CASSLAGGETNYGYTF.

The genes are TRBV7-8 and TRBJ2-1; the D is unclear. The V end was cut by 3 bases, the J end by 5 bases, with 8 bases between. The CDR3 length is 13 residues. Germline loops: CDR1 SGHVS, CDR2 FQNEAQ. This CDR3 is CASSFGPDNEQFF. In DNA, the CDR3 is TGTGCCAGCAGCTTCGGACCAGACAATGAGCAGTTCTTC.

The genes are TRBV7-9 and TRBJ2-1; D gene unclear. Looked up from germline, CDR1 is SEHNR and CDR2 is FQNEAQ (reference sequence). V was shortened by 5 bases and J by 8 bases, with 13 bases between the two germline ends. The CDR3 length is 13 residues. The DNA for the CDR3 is TGTGCCAGCAGCGCGAGCGTTAGGGATGAGCAGTTCTTC. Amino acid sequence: CASSASVRDEQFF.

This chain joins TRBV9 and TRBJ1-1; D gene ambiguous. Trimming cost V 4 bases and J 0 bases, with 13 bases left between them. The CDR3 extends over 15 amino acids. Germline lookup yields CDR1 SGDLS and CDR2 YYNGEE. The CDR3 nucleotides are TGTGCCAGCAGCCCGAACACCGCCATGAACACTGAAGCTTTCTTT. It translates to CASSPNTAMNTEAFF.